This T cell receptor beta chain was recorded in a study of CD4 and CD8 cells across lung adenocarcinoma regions. Donors had localized lung adenocarcinoma, a non-small cell lung cancer. The CDR3 has 18 amino acids. Per germline, CDR1 MNHNS and CDR2 SASEGT. MiXCR, applied by TCRdb to the PCR reads, yields one record per CDR3 protein. This sample has about 11,000 distinct CDR3 sequences, with about 55% found just once. The chain joins TRBV6-1 to TRBJ2-2; 11 bases line up with TRBD2. The DNA end lines up better with TRBJ2-3; the J call may be wrong. The sample was CD4+ T cells from the center of a lung tumor. The receptor was isolated from a male donor with lung adenocarcinoma. The CD4 and CD8 labels of this study may be unreliable. The CDR3 DNA reads as TGTGCCAGCAGTGAAGTGATCACTAGCGGGAGTGTCACCGGTGCGCAGTATTTT. This gives the protein CASSEVITSGSVTGAQYF.